This TCR beta chain is from a study of blood T cell repertoires in COVID-19. Sequencing used immunoSEQ multiplex PCR; TCRdb keeps in-frame clones, though not all of them. In the table there are fewer than 15,000 clones, roughly 84% of which are singletons. What was sequenced was peripheral blood. The source of this sequence is a human donor in a cohort sampled during active COVID-19.

In nucleotides, the CDR3 is TGCGCCAGCAGCTTGGTACCAGGGCAACAAGAGACCCAGTACTTC. Translation gives CASSLVPGQQETQYF. The chain is built from TRBV5-1 and TRBJ2-5; D may be TRBD1 (5 bases). Germline loops: CDR1 SGHRS, CDR2 YFSETQ. This CDR3 has 15 amino acids. V lost 0 bases to trimming and J lost 2 bases, with 11 bases between them.